These 25 T cell receptor beta chains originate from one sample sequenced in a study of blood T cell repertoires in COVID-19. Method: immunoSEQ multiplex PCR; TCRdb's copy keeps in-frame clones and lacks some. This table has 70,000 or so clones, 70% to 90% appearing once. The sample consisted of peripheral blood. The receptors were sampled from a man between 50 and 59 years old with acute or convalescent COVID-19.

The chain has TRBV7-2 and TRBJ1-1; D unresolved. With 3 bases removed from V and 1 base from J, the gap between germline ends came to 9 bases. The CDR3 is 14 amino acids. Germline values: CDR1 SGHTA, CDR2 FQGNSA. The CDR3 nucleotides are TGTGCCAGCAGCTTCCCGGGTTCGAACACTGAAGCTTTCTTT. Amino acid sequence: CASSFPGSNTEAFF. The whole variable domain, remainder taken from reference TRBV7-2 and TRBJ1-1, is GAGVSQSPSNKVTEKGKDVELRCDPISGHTALYWYRQSLGQGLEFLIYFQGNSAPDKSGLPSDRFSAERTGGSVSTLTIQRTQQEDSAVYLCASSFPGSNTEAFFGQGTRLTVV.

This clone was counted a single time. The chain combines TRBV14 with TRBJ2-4; D might be TRBD1 (5 bases). Germline lookup yields CDR1 SGHDN and CDR2 FVKESK. Trimming left V 2 bases short and J 3 bases short, with 17 bases between. The CDR3 totals 17 residues. The CDR3 nucleotides are TGTGCCAGCAGCCAAACAAGGGGAAGGGGTGACAAAAACATTCAGTACTTC. Translating it yields CASSQTRGRGDKNIQYF.

As to this clone: At one of its ends the junction is not consistent with the germline gene, which may arise from a read error. The chain is built from TRBV6-6 and TRBJ1-2; D is possibly TRBD1 (6 bases). The CDR3 has 10 residues. CDR1 and CDR2 from the germline V gene are MNHNY and SVGAGI (reference sequence). The CDR3 DNA reads TGTGCCACTAATCCCGGGGACACTCGGTTC. It specifies CATNPGDTRF.

J is TRBJ1-1 and V is TRBV29-1, with 11 positions matching TRBD1. Looked up from germline, CDR1 is SQVTM and CDR2 is ANQGSEA. V was pared by 6 bases and J by 11 bases, with 26 bases of the junction left unmatched. This CDR3 region has 18 residues. CDR3 DNA: TGCAGCGTGGCCGGGACAGGGGGATCGGGTATTCGGCATCACGGGGCTTTCTTT. This codes for CSVAGTGGSGIRHHGAFF.

The CDR3 coding sequence is TGTGCCAGCCGGGGACTGCAGAGCTACGAGCAGTACTTC. Protein: CASRGLQSYEQYF. This chain connects TRBV6-5 to TRBJ2-7; D is possibly TRBD2 (6 bases). Trimming pared 8 bases from V and 3 bases from J, leaving 14 bases between. CDR1 and CDR2 (germline): MNHEY, SVGAGI. This CDR3 has 13 residues.

This chain connects TRBV24-1 to TRBJ1-2, with 8 bases matching TRBD1. Losses at the gene ends were 4 bases for V and 7 bases for J; bases not matched to a gene: 4. CDR1 is KGHDR and CDR2 is SFDVKD in the germline V gene. The CDR3 has 13 residues. For the CDR3, the DNA is TGTGCCACCAGTGAACAGGGACAGGCTGGCTACACCTTC. It yields the protein CATSEQGQAGYTF.

The chain combines TRBV7-3 with TRBJ2-5, with D perhaps matching TRBD2 (5 bases). With 5 bases removed from V and 1 base from J, the gap between germline ends came to 8 bases. CDR3 length: 13 residues. Germline V gives CDR1 SGHTA, CDR2 FQGTGA. In DNA, the CDR3 is TGTGCCAGCAGCCGCGGGCCCCAAGAGACCCAGTACTTC. Translated: CASSRGPQETQYF.

V gene TRBV3-1 (or the pseudogene TRBV3-2) combines with J gene TRBJ2-3, with 7 bases lining up with TRBD2. The CDR3 is 16 residues long. Germline V lookup: CDR1 LGHDT, CDR2 YNNKEL (reference sequence). J gave up 1 base and V 4 bases, and 8 bases lay outside the gene matches. Here the CDR3 reads CASSPRLAVGTDTQYF. The CDR3 region has the DNA TGTGCCAGCAGCCCCCGACTAGCCGTGGGCACAGATACGCAGTATTTT.

V is TRBV29-1 and J is TRBJ1-1, with TRBD1 matching over 9 bases. This CDR3 is 13 amino acids long. Losses at the gene ends were 0 bases for V and 10 bases for J; bases not matched to a gene: 6. Germline V gives CDR1 SQVTM, CDR2 ANQGSEA. For the CDR3, the DNA is TGCAGCGTTGAAGATCTTAGGACAGGGGTAGCTTTCTTT. This codes for CSVEDLRTGVAFF.

This clone was counted a single time. The chain has TRBV20-1 and TRBJ2-2, with no clear D. This CDR3 region has 11 residues. CDR1 DFQATT and CDR2 SNEGSKA come from the germline V gene (reference sequence). V shed 4 bases and J shed 7 bases, with 7 bases lying between them. CDR3 in amino acids: CSAIRFGELFF. CDR3 nucleotide sequence: TGCAGTGCTATCAGGTTCGGGGAGCTGTTTTTT.

The chain joins TRBV4-1 to TRBJ1-2, with D perhaps TRBD1 (6 bases). From germline, CDR1 is MGHRA and CDR2 YSYEKL. The CDR3 is 14 residues long. Trimming removed 4 bases at V and 12 bases at J, with 21 bases between. Written as DNA, the CDR3 is TGCGCCAGCAGCCCAATACAGGGTCTCTTGGGCCACACCTTC. It encodes CASSPIQGLLGHTF.

The rearrangement links TRBV30 to TRBJ2-1, with 7 nucleotides matching TRBD1. CDR3 size: 16 residues. The ends lost 1 base at V and 6 bases at J; junction bases unmatched: 12. CDR1 is GTSNPN, CDR2 SVGIG, per germline (reference sequence). The CDR3 loop is CAWSEDFGGQSNEQFF. CDR3 bases: TGTGCCTGGAGTGAGGATTTTGGGGGACAGAGCAATGAGCAGTTCTTC.

V gene TRBV6-1 combines with J gene TRBJ1-6; the D is unclear. The CDR3 covers 16 residues. Trimming took 2 bases from V and 4 from J, leaving 12 bases between them. Germline CDR1 reads MNHNS; CDR2 reads SASEGT. CDR3 bases: TGTGCCAGCAGTGAATTGGGCAGTAGTTATAATTCACCCCTCCACTTT. Translated, it gives CASSELGSSYNSPLHF.

This clone was observed a few times. The chain is built from TRBV7-9 and TRBJ2-2; D perhaps matches TRBD2 (5 bases). V was trimmed by 5 bases and J by 1 base, leaving 14 bases between them. In germline, CDR1 is SEHNR, CDR2 FQNEAQ (reference sequence). The CDR3 is 16 residues long. CDR3 in amino acids: CASSPSFRVNTGELFF. DNA of the CDR3: TGTGCCAGCAGCCCTAGCTTTAGGGTGAACACCGGGGAGCTGTTTTTT. The variable domain in full, completed from reference TRBV7-9 and TRBJ2-2, reads DTGVSQNPRHKITKRGQNVTFRCDPISEHNRLYWYRQTLGQGPEFLTYFQNEAQLEKSRLLSDRFSAERPKGSFSTLEIQRTEQGDSAMYLCASSPSFRVNTGELFFGEGSRLTVL.

This sequence joins TRBV19 and TRBJ2-3; D is perhaps TRBD2 (6 bases). The CDR3 is 15 amino acids. CDR1 and CDR2 from the germline V gene are LNHDA and SQIVND (reference sequence). V lost 3 bases, J lost 4 bases, and 14 bases lay in between. CDR3 residues: CASSIGGEWADTQYF. CDR3 DNA sequence: TGTGCCAGTAGTATCGGCGGGGAGTGGGCAGATACGCAGTATTTT.

V gene TRBV11-2 combines with J gene TRBJ2-1; 7 bases align to TRBD1. V shed 5 bases and J 13 bases; nucleotides not matched to a gene: 8. Per germline, CDR1 SGHAT and CDR2 FQNNGV. CDR3 size: 12 residues. The DNA for the CDR3 is TGTGCCAGCAGCACCCGGGACAGAAATCAGTTCTTC. As protein: CASSTRDRNQFF.

The rearrangement uses TRBV7-9 and TRBJ2-7; tentatively, D is TRBD2 (6 bases). This CDR3 has 15 residues. Trimming took off 3 bases at V and 0 bases at J, with 12 bases between the two ends. Per the germline V gene, CDR1 is SEHNR and CDR2 is FQNEAQ (reference sequence). CDR3 DNA sequence: TGTGCCAGCAGCTTGGAAACGGGGGACTCCTACGAGCAGTACTTC. As protein: CASSLETGDSYEQYF.

The genes are TRBV3-1 (or the pseudogene TRBV3-2) and TRBJ2-1; 8 nucleotides line up with TRBD2. The V gene end was trimmed by 4 bases and the J gene end by 8 bases; junction bases not matched to a gene: 4. The CDR3 length is 13 residues. Germline V gene data show CDR1 as LGHDT and CDR2 as YNNKEL (reference sequence). The CDR3 DNA is TGTGCCAGCAGCCCCGTGACTAGCGATGAGCAGTTCTTC. This codes for CASSPVTSDEQFF.

This clone was counted between two and nine times. V usage is TRBV7-2 and J usage is TRBJ1-2, with TRBD1 identical over 9 bases. Germline lookup yields CDR1 SGHTA and CDR2 FQGNSA. This CDR3 comprises 15 residues. J gave up 2 bases and V 2 bases, and 3 bases lay outside the gene matches. CDR3 in DNA: TGTGCCAGCAGCTTATCCGGGACAGGGAACTATGGCTACACCTTC. It translates to CASSLSGTGNYGYTF. The full variable domain, its missing parts supplied by reference TRBV7-2 and TRBJ1-2, is GAGVSQSPSNKVTEKGKDVELRCDPISGHTALYWYRQSLGQGLEFLIYFQGNSAPDKSGLPSDRFSAERTGGSVSTLTIQRTQQEDSAVYLCASSLSGTGNYGYTFGSGTRLTVV.

The CDR3 spells CASSFGREGKLFF. CDR3 sequence (DNA): TGTGCCAGCAGTTTCGGCAGGGAGGGAAAACTGTTTTTT. This chain links TRBV12-3 or TRBV12-4 with TRBJ1-4; perhaps TRBD1 as D (5 bases). V lost 3 bases, J lost 10 bases, and 12 bases lay in between. This CDR3 comprises 13 residues.

The count of this clone is one. The genes are TRBV2 and TRBJ1-2; perhaps TRBD1 as D (5 bases). Germline loops: CDR1 SNHLY, CDR2 FYNNEI. The CDR3 has 15 residues. Deletions cut 7 bases from V and 4 bases from J, with 19 bases between. The CDR3 region is CASTSLAGQAYGYTF. The CDR3 nucleotides read TGTGCCAGCACCTCGTTGGCGGGGCAGGCCTATGGCTACACCTTC.

The rearrangement links TRBV7-3 to TRBJ2-2, with D perhaps matching TRBD2 (6 bases). The V gene's germline CDR1 is SGHTA and CDR2 FQGTGA. The CDR3 has 16 residues. Trimming pared 5 bases from V and 0 bases from J, leaving 13 bases between. The CDR3 loop reads CASSSPGLSNTGELFF. The CDR3 DNA reads TGTGCCAGCAGCAGTCCGGGACTGTCGAACACCGGGGAGCTGTTTTTT.

The rearrangement uses TRBV7-9 and TRBJ2-7; 8 bases fit TRBD1. After removal of 0 bases from V and 6 bases from J, the junction contained 4 bases not matched to a gene. CDR1 SEHNR and CDR2 FQNEAQ come from the germline V gene (reference sequence). The CDR3 totals 14 residues. The CDR3 loop reads CASSLARGPSEQYF. CDR3 nucleotides: TGTGCCAGCAGCTTAGCCAGGGGGCCGAGCGAGCAGTACTTC.

This rearrangement joins TRBV14 to TRBJ1-1; D might be TRBD1 (6 bases). The CDR3 is made up of 13 amino acids. Looked up from germline, CDR1 is SGHDN and CDR2 is FVKESK. Trimming removed 4 bases at V and 1 base at J, with 7 bases between. The CDR3 sequence: CASSPGQNTEAFF. CDR3 nucleotides: TGTGCCAGCAGCCCGGGACAGAACACTGAAGCTTTCTTT.

The chain couples TRBV11-2 to TRBJ2-7, with TRBD1 identical over 7 bases. The V segment lost 5 bases and the J segment 2 bases; nucleotides outside the gene matches: 9. The CDR3 runs 15 residues. Looked up from germline, CDR1 is SGHAT and CDR2 is FQNNGV. CDR3 DNA sequence: TGTGCCAGCAGCAACGCCGGGACAGTGACCTACGAGCAGTACTTC. Its translation: CASSNAGTVTYEQYF.